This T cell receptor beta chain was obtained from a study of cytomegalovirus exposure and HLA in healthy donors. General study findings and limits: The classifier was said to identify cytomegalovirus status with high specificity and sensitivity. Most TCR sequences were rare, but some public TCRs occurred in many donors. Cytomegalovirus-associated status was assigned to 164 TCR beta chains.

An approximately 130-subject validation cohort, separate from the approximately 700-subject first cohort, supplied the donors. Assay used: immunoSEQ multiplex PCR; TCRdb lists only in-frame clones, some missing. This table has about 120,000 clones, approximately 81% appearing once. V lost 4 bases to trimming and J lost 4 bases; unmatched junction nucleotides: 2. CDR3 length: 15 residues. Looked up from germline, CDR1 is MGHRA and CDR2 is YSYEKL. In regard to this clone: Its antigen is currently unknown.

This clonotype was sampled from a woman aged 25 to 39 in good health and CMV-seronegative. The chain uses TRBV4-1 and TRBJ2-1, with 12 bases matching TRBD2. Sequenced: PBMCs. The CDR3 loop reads CASSLLAGGYNEQFF. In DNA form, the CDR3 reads TGCGCCAGCAGCCTGCTAGCGGGGGGGTACAATGAGCAGTTCTTC.